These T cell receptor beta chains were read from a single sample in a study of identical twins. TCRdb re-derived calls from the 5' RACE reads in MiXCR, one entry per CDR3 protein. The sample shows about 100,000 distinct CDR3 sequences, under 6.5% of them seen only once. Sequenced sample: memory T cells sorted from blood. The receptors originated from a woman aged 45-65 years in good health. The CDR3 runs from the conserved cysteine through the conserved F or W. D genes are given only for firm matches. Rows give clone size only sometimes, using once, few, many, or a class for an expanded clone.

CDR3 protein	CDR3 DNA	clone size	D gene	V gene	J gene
CSARASGTGTQYF	TGCAGTGCTAGAGCTAGCGGTACGGGGACGCAGTATTTT	many	TRBD2	TRBV20-1	TRBJ2-3
CATRPTTDAGGEKLFF	TGTGCCACCAGACCCACAACCGACGCCGGGGGCGAAAAACTGTTTTTT	many	NA	TRBV2	TRBJ1-4
CASSGARPKNEQFF	TGTGCCAGCAGCGGGGCCCGGCCTAAGAATGAGCAGTTCTTC	few	NA	TRBV7-8	TRBJ2-1
CASSLAGLAGSGELFF	TGTGCCAGCAGTTTAGCGGGACTAGCGGGGTCAGGGGAGCTGTTTTTT	few	TRBD2	TRBV12-3/TRBV12-4	TRBJ2-2
CSARPQTGGFDNEQFF	TGCAGTGCTAGACCCCAGACAGGGGGCTTCGACAATGAGCAGTTCTTC	many	TRBD1	TRBV20-1	TRBJ2-1
CASSYSAGEQKLFF	TGTGCCAGCAGTTACTCAGCCGGAGAGCAAAAACTGTTTTTT	many	NA	TRBV6-5	TRBJ1-4
CASSLGVGGSGEQFF	TGCGCCAGCAGCTTGGGCGTCGGCGGGAGCGGGGAGCAGTTCTTC	many	TRBD2	TRBV5-1	TRBJ2-1
CASSGALSYNEQFF	TGTGCCAGCAGCGGGGCCCTCTCCTACAATGAGCAGTTCTTC	many	NA	TRBV5-8	TRBJ2-1
CASRRETDTQYF	TGCGCCAGCAGGCGGGAAACAGATACGCAGTATTTT	many	NA	TRBV5-1	TRBJ2-3
CASSRATGSWAGDLFF	TGTGCCAGTAGCAGGGCAACCGGGTCGTGGGCCGGGGACCTGTTTTTT	NA	NA	TRBV19	TRBJ2-2
CASRSDRGGNQPQHF	TGTGCCAGCAGGAGTGACAGGGGAGGCAATCAGCCCCAGCATTTT	few	TRBD1	TRBV7-8	TRBJ1-5
CASSPGRGGEQFF	TGTGCCAGTAGTCCGGGTCGAGGGGGCGAGCAGTTCTTC	many	TRBD1	TRBV19	TRBJ2-1
CSARDSRGGNQPQHF	TGCAGTGCTAGAGATTCACGAGGGGGCAATCAGCCCCAGCATTTT	few	NA	TRBV20-1	TRBJ1-5
CARGREDTGELFF	TGTGCCAGAGGCCGCGAGGACACCGGGGAGCTGTTTTTT	many	NA	TRBV25-1	TRBJ2-2
CASSQEVGANVLTF	TGTGCCAGCAGCCAAGAGGTTGGGGCCAACGTCCTGACTTTC	many	NA	TRBV7-2	TRBJ2-6
CSARSFSSYNEQFF	TGCAGTGCTCGGTCCTTCAGCTCCTACAATGAGCAGTTCTTC	many	NA	TRBV20-1	TRBJ2-1
CASKARPRDGGNTIYF	TGTGCCAGCAAAGCCCGCCCAAGGGACGGTGGAAACACCATATATTTT	many	NA	TRBV12-3/TRBV12-4	TRBJ1-3
CASSQGQGSGANVLTF	TGCGCCAGCAGCCAAGGACAGGGCTCTGGGGCCAACGTCCTGACTTTC	many	TRBD1	TRBV4-1	TRBJ2-6
CASSLANPRIPDTQYF	TGTGCCAGCAGCTTAGCAAATCCTAGGATCCCAGATACGCAGTATTTT	NA	NA	TRBV7-8	TRBJ2-3
CATKRNTEQFF	TGTGCCACCAAGAGAAACACTGAGCAGTTCTTC	many	NA	TRBV24-1	TRBJ2-1
CASSSGPLQYNEQFF	TGTGCCAGCAGCTCCGGACCCCTCCAATACAATGAGCAGTTCTTC	few	NA	TRBV7-9	TRBJ2-1
CASSPPVSGELAQYF	TGTGCCAGCAGCCCCCCGGTTTCGGGGGAGTTGGCCCAGTACTTC	NA	NA	TRBV3-1	TRBJ2-5
CSARDRLAGDADTQYF	TGCAGTGCTAGAGATCGACTAGCGGGAGACGCAGATACGCAGTATTTT	NA	TRBD2	TRBV20-1	TRBJ2-3
CASSTGSGQGGNEQFF	TGTGCCAGCAGCACCGGGTCGGGACAGGGCGGGAATGAGCAGTTCTTC	NA	TRBD1	TRBV6-1	TRBJ2-1
CASSRVNQPQHF	TGTGCCAGCAGTAGGGTCAATCAGCCCCAGCATTTT	many	NA	TRBV7-9	TRBJ1-5
CATSDRYEQYF	TGTGCCACCAGTGATCGCTACGAGCAGTACTTC	many	NA	TRBV24-1	TRBJ2-7
CASSGGGEYGYTF	TGCGCCAGCAGCGGAGGGGGCGAGTATGGCTACACCTTC	many	TRBD1	TRBV10-2	TRBJ1-2
CASSLTGAEAFF	TGTGCCAGCAGTTTGACAGGGGCTGAAGCTTTCTTT	few	TRBD1	TRBV12-3/TRBV12-4	TRBJ1-1
CASSIAGVGEQYF	TGTGCCAGCAGCATAGCGGGAGTCGGGGAGCAGTACTTC	many	TRBD2	TRBV12-3/TRBV12-4	TRBJ2-7
CASHEDTQYF	TGTGCCAGCCATGAAGATACGCAGTATTTT	many	NA	TRBV2	TRBJ2-3
CASSLGAINEQFF	TGTGCCAGCAGCTTAGGGGCGATTAATGAGCAGTTCTTC	many	NA	TRBV11-2	TRBJ2-1
CAWVASSTGELFF	TGTGCCTGGGTCGCCTCGAGCACCGGGGAGCTGTTTTTT	few	NA	TRBV30	TRBJ2-2
CASQRGSYNEQFF	TGTGCCAGTCAGAGAGGCTCCTACAATGAGCAGTTCTTC	few	NA	TRBV12-3/TRBV12-4	TRBJ2-1
CASSGLAGVRTGELFF	TGTGCCAGCAGCGGACTAGCGGGAGTTAGAACCGGGGAGCTGTTTTTT	few	TRBD2	TRBV5-4	TRBJ2-2
CAWSVRQKETQYF	TGTGCCTGGAGTGTACGACAGAAAGAGACCCAGTACTTC	many	NA	TRBV30	TRBJ2-5
CASNPGGYGYTF	TGTGCCAGCAACCCGGGGGGGTATGGCTACACCTTC	many	NA	TRBV28	TRBJ1-2
CASSVRGGGNTGELFF	TGTGCCAGCAGTGTGAGGGGTGGCGGAAACACCGGGGAGCTGTTTTTT	NA	NA	TRBV28	TRBJ2-2
CSVEGGYTGELFF	TGCAGCGTTGAAGGAGGGTACACCGGGGAGCTGTTTTTT	many	NA	TRBV29-1	TRBJ2-2
CASRSGTTLGNTQYF	TGTGCCAGCAGGTCCGGGACTACCTTGGGGAATACGCAGTATTTT	NA	TRBD2	TRBV6-5	TRBJ2-3
CASSLKGSGTEFF	TGTGCCAGCAGCTTAAAGGGTTCCGGGACGGAGTTCTTC	many	NA	TRBV11-3	TRBJ2-1
CAISVGGASSTQYF	TGTGCCATCAGTGTGGGAGGGGCCTCCTCTACGCAGTATTTT	many	TRBD2	TRBV10-3	TRBJ2-3
CSAMDGDTYYEQYF	TGCAGTGCTATGGATGGGGACACATACTACGAGCAGTACTTC	NA	NA	TRBV20-1	TRBJ2-7